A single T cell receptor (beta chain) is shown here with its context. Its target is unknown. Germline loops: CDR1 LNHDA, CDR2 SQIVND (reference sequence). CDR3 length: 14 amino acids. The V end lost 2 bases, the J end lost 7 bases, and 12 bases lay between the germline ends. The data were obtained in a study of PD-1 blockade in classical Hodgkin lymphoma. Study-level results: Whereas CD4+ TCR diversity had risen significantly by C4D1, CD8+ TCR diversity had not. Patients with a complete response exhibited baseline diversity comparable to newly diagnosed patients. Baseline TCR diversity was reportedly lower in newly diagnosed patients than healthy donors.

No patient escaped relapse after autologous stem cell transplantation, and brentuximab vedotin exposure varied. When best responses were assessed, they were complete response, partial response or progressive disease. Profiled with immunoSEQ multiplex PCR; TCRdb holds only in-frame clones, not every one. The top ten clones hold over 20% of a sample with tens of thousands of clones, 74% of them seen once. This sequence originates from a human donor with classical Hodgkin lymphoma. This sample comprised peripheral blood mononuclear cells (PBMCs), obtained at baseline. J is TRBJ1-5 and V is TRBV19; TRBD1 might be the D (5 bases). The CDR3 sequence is CASSIIRGRQPQHF. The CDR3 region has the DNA TGTGCCAGTAGTATAATACGGGGGAGACAGCCCCAGCATTTT.